The present T cell receptor (beta chain) was sequenced within a study of blood T cell repertoires in COVID-19. On the study more broadly: The analysed material was cDNA or gDNA that came from T cells, B-cell-depleted T cells, or PBMCs.

Cohorts were assigned according to the clinical history that participants reported. Germline-derived CDR1 and CDR2 are SGHRS and YFSETQ. J gave up 4 bases and V 3 bases, and 9 bases lay outside the gene matches. The CDR3 has 17 amino acids. In the authors' methods: Reference gene primer amplification gave nucleated cell count estimates. Some clones are missing from TCRdb's copy, which holds only in-frame ones; the method was immunoSEQ multiplex PCR. The DNA gave D and trimming, while V, J and clone size come from that table. The table lists approximately 160,000 clones, over 75% of them singletons. The sequencing input was PBMCs or T cells enriched from blood (not recorded which). V gene TRBV5-1 combines with J gene TRBJ2-7; 14 bases match TRBD2. This TCR was sampled from a woman aged 45-59 years who had recovered from COVID-19. The CDR3 DNA reads TGCGCCAGCAGCTCTTCCGGGACTAGCGGGAGCCCTTACGAGCAGTACTTC. The encoded protein is CASSSSGTSGSPYEQYF. Variable domain in full (rest from reference TRBV5-1 and TRBJ2-7): KAGVTQTPRYLIKTRGQQVTLSCSPISGHRSVSWYQQTPGQGLQFLFEYFSETQRNKGNFPGRFSGRQFSNSRSEMNVSTLELGDSALYLCASSSSGTSGSPYEQYFGPGTRLTVT.